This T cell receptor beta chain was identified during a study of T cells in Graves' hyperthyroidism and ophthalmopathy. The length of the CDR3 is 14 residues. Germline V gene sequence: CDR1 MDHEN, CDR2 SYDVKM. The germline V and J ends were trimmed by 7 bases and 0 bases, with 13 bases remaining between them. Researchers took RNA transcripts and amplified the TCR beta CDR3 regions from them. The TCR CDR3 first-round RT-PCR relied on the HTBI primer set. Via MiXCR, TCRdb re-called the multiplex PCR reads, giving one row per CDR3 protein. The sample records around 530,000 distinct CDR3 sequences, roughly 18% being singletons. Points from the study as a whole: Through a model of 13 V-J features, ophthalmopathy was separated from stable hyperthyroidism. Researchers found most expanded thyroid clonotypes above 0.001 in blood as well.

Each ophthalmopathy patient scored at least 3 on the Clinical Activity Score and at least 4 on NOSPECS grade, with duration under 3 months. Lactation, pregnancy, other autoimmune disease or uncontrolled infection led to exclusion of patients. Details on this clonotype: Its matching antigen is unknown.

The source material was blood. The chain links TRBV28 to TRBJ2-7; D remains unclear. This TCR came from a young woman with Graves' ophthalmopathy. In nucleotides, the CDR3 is TGTGCCAGCACCAGGACGGCGAGCTCCTACGAGCAGTACTTC. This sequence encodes CASTRTASSYEQYF. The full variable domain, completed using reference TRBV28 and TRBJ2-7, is DVKVTQSSRYLVKRTGEKVFLECVQDMDHENMFWYRQDPGLGLRLIYFSYDVKMKEKGDIPEGYSVSREKKERFSLILESASTNQTSMYLCASTRTASSYEQYFGPGTRLTVT.